A selection of T cell receptor beta chains follows, all from one sample in a study of blood T cell repertoires in COVID-19. The method was immunoSEQ multiplex PCR; TCRdb's version includes in-frame clones alone and lacks a portion of them. The sample consists of some 150,000 clones, approximately 82% of them appearing once. The sequencing input was peripheral blood. These receptors were obtained from a woman aged 50 to 60 in a cohort sampled during active or convalescent COVID-19. The CDR3 runs from the conserved cysteine through the conserved F or W. The D gene is left open where the match is weak. Where a row states a size, it is once, few, many or the class of an expanded clone; other rows omit it.

V	size	D	J	DNA	CDR3
TRBV6-5	-	TRBD2	TRBJ2-1	TGTGCCAGCAGTCTAGCGGGGGGGCCGTACAATGAGCAGTTCTTC	CASSLAGGPYNEQFF
TRBV7-3	-	-	TRBJ1-5	TGTGCCAGCAGCCCCGATCAGCCCCAGCATTTT	CASSPDQPQHF
TRBV6-5	-	-	TRBJ1-2	TGTGCCAGCAGTTCTGTAGCCTATGGCTACACCTTC	CASSSVAYGYTF
TRBV27	-	TRBD1	TRBJ1-2	TGTGCCAGCAGTCCCCGACAGGGTATAGGCTACACCTTC	CASSPRQGIGYTF
TRBV4-1	-	TRBD1	TRBJ1-5	TGCGCCAGCAGCCAAGGACAGGGTAATCAGCCCCAGCATTTT	CASSQGQGNQPQHF
TRBV6-1	-	TRBD1	TRBJ1-2	TGTGCCAGCAGTACCGGGACAGCCTATGGCTACACCTTC	CASSTGTAYGYTF
TRBV9	-	TRBD1	TRBJ1-6	TGTGCCAGCAGCGTAGAGGCAGGGGGTCTCTATAATTCACCCCTCCACTTT	CASSVEAGGLYNSPLHF
TRBV30	-	-	TRBJ1-3	TGTGCCTGGAGTGTGGGAGCTAGCTCTGGAAACACCATATATTTT	CAWSVGASSGNTIYF
TRBV18	-	-	TRBJ2-3	TGTGCCAGCTCACCACCCCTAGCTTCAGATACGCAGTATTTT	CASSPPLASDTQYF
TRBV10-3	-	TRBD2	TRBJ2-5	TGTGCCATCAGCACTAGCGTATCTTACCCACAAGAGACCCAGTACTTC	CAISTSVSYPQETQYF
TRBV19	-	-	TRBJ2-7	TGTGCCAGTAGTATGGTGGAGGGCCTCCGTTACGAGCAGTACTTC	CASSMVEGLRYEQYF
TRBV5-1	-	TRBD1	TRBJ1-5	TGCGCCAGCAGCCCGACAGGGGGGGGCAATCAGCCCCAGCATTTT	CASSPTGGGNQPQHF
TRBV7-6	few	-	TRBJ1-2	TGTGCCAGCAGCTCATTGGACGGAGGAGGACGGCATGGCTACACCTTC	CASSSLDGGGRHGYTF
TRBV19	once	-	TRBJ1-1	TGTGCCAGTAGCATGGGGCAGGGCAACACTGAAGCTTTCTTT	CASSMGQGNTEAFF
TRBV2	once	TRBD1	TRBJ1-1	TGTGCCAGCAGCGCGACAGGGCCCACTGAAGCTTTCTTT	CASSATGPTEAFF